The rows below give T cell receptor beta chains drawn from one sample of a study of shared T cell receptors in the human thymus. Clones were read by immunoSEQ multiplex PCR, and TCRdb kept only the in-frame ones, dropping some. The data contain hundreds of thousands of clones, about 89% of them seen just once; the ten biggest clones take up roughly 0.0089%. These same records also appear under a second study, on human thymus T cells.

Sample: thymocytes. These receptors all come from a boy in the first two years of life with a congenital heart defect. Both conserved end residues are part of each CDR3. A D gene is named only where the DNA matches it firmly. Clone size, where shown, is once, few, many, or a class for clones that have expanded.

J: TRBJ2-7
D: TRBD1
V: TRBV28
size: -
CDR3: CASSFFSPTRTGDPGPLSYEQYF
DNA: TGTGCCAGCAGTTTCTTCTCACCCACGAGGACAGGGGACCCCGGGCCCCTCTCCTACGAGCAGTACTTC

J: TRBJ1-1
D: -
V: TRBV9
size: -
CDR3: CASSGPTTSTEAFF
DNA: TGTGCCAGCAGCGGCCCCACTACTAGCACTGAAGCTTTCTTT

J: TRBJ2-3
D: TRBD1
V: TRBV4-3
size: -
CDR3: CASSHPDRGTNTQYF
DNA: TGCGCCAGCAGCCACCCGGACAGGGGGACCAATACGCAGTATTTT

J: TRBJ2-5
D: -
V: TRBV5-4
size: -
CDR3: CASSWDLQETQYF
DNA: TGTGCCAGCAGCTGGGACTTACAAGAGACCCAGTACTTC

J: TRBJ2-1
D: TRBD2
V: TRBV5-6
size: few
CDR3: CASSYRGGLTSGRAGEQFF
DNA: TGTGCCAGCAGCTATCGGGGTGGACTGACTAGCGGGAGGGCAGGTGAGCAGTTCTTC

J: TRBJ1-2
D: -
V: TRBV19
size: -
CDR3: CASSKEFRTNYGYTF
DNA: TGTGCCAGTAGTAAAGAGTTCAGGACTAACTATGGCTACACCTTC

J: TRBJ1-4
D: TRBD1
V: TRBV14
size: -
CDR3: CASSLSNGQGALNEKLFF
DNA: TGTGCCAGCAGCCTATCGAACGGACAGGGGGCGCTTAATGAAAAACTGTTTTTT

J: TRBJ2-1
D: TRBD2
V: TRBV10-3
size: -
CDR3: CAVLSGAPNNEQFF
DNA: TGTGCCGTGCTCAGCGGGGCACCTAACAATGAGCAGTTCTTC

J: TRBJ1-2
D: TRBD1
V: TRBV27
size: -
CDR3: CASSGGTGARGYTF
DNA: TGTGCCAGCAGTGGTGGGACAGGGGCACGAGGCTACACCTTC

J: TRBJ2-7
D: -
V: TRBV5-1
size: -
CDR3: CASSAGRKGSYEQYF
DNA: TGCGCCAGCAGCGCCGGCAGGAAAGGATCCTACGAGCAGTACTTC

J: TRBJ1-2
D: -
V: TRBV30
size: -
CDR3: CAWRDPGDGYTF
DNA: TGTGCCTGGAGGGACCCCGGGGATGGCTACACCTTC

J: TRBJ1-2
D: TRBD1
V: TRBV28
size: -
CDR3: CASSLPRDRGPYGYTF
DNA: TGTGCCAGCAGTCTCCCCCGGGACAGAGGACCCTATGGCTACACCTTC

J: TRBJ2-7
D: -
V: TRBV13
size: -
CDR3: CASSPGFMHEQYF
DNA: TGTGCCAGCAGCCCCGGGTTTATGCACGAGCAGTACTTC

J: TRBJ1-1
D: TRBD1
V: TRBV2
size: -
CDR3: CASSEVRTGRIGNTEAFF
DNA: TGTGCCAGCAGTGAGGTGCGGACAGGGCGGATTGGGAACACTGAAGCTTTCTTT

J: TRBJ1-5
D: -
V: TRBV28
size: -
CDR3: CASSLRGNNQPQHF
DNA: TGTGCCAGCAGTTTAAGGGGTAACAATCAGCCCCAGCATTTT

J: TRBJ1-1
D: -
V: TRBV28
size: -
CDR3: CASSLFELGNTEAFF
DNA: TGTGCCAGCAGTTTATTTGAACTAGGGAACACTGAAGCTTTCTTT

J: TRBJ1-2
D: -
V: TRBV19
size: -
CDR3: CASSIPRDYGYTF
DNA: TGTGCCAGTAGTATACCCCGGGACTATGGCTACACCTTC

J: TRBJ2-7
D: TRBD1
V: TRBV15
size: -
CDR3: CATSRVGTGPPEQYF
DNA: TGTGCCACCAGCAGAGTGGGGACAGGGCCGCCCGAGCAGTACTTC

J: TRBJ1-5
D: TRBD1
V: TRBV10-2
size: -
CDR3: CASSGSRTGAGSNQPQHF
DNA: TGCGCCAGCAGCGGCAGCCGGACAGGGGCGGGAAGCAATCAGCCCCAGCATTTT

J: TRBJ1-1
D: -
V: TRBV6-5
size: -
CDR3: CAIRGDGTEAFF
DNA: TGTGCCATCCGGGGGGACGGGACTGAAGCTTTCTTT

J: TRBJ2-4
D: -
V: TRBV15
size: -
CDR3: CATSIGGASKNIQYF
DNA: TGTGCCACCAGCATAGGCGGGGCGTCCAAAAACATTCAGTACTTC

J: TRBJ1-1
D: -
V: TRBV27
size: -
CDR3: CASSLAGEAWHTEAFF
DNA: TGTGCCAGCAGTTTAGCGGGGGAGGCTTGGCACACTGAAGCTTTCTTT

J: TRBJ2-7
D: TRBD2
V: TRBV5-4
size: -
CDR3: CASSLPQLAGGYYEQYF
DNA: TGTGCCAGCAGCCTACCCCAACTAGCGGGGGGATACTACGAGCAGTACTTC

J: TRBJ1-1
D: TRBD1
V: TRBV29-1
size: -
CDR3: CSVGRDRGVSEAFF
DNA: TGCAGCGTTGGCAGAGACAGGGGAGTATCTGAAGCTTTCTTT

J: TRBJ2-7
D: TRBD1
V: TRBV4-3
size: -
CDR3: CASSQGQGYYEQYF
DNA: TGCGCCAGCAGCCAGGGACAGGGCTACTACGAGCAGTACTTC

J: TRBJ1-1
D: -
V: TRBV10-3
size: -
CDR3: CAISDPLRITEAFF
DNA: TGTGCCATCAGTGACCCTTTGCGAATCACTGAAGCTTTCTTT

J: TRBJ2-7
D: -
V: TRBV14
size: -
CDR3: CASSQDPGSHSYEQYF
DNA: TGTGCCAGCAGCCAAGATCCCGGGTCTCACTCCTACGAGCAGTACTTC

J: TRBJ1-5
D: TRBD1
V: TRBV15
size: -
CDR3: CATSRDSDRGAGQPQHF
DNA: TGTGCCACCAGCAGAGACTCCGACAGGGGAGCTGGGCAGCCCCAGCATTTT

J: TRBJ1-1
D: TRBD1
V: TRBV28
size: -
CDR3: CASSASWDRGFDTEAFF
DNA: TGTGCCAGCAGCGCGAGTTGGGACAGGGGCTTTGACACTGAAGCTTTCTTT

J: TRBJ1-5
D: -
V: TRBV2
size: once
CDR3: CASSEEGGIQPQHF
DNA: TGTGCCAGCAGTGAAGAGGGAGGGATTCAGCCCCAGCATTTT

J: TRBJ2-1
D: TRBD2
V: TRBV4-2
size: -
CDR3: CASSQDAPSGGAPEQFF
DNA: TGTGCCAGCAGCCAAGATGCCCCTAGCGGGGGGGCCCCTGAGCAGTTCTTC

J: TRBJ2-7
D: TRBD1
V: TRBV7-3
size: -
CDR3: CASSPDRDSYEQYF
DNA: TGTGCCAGCAGCCCCGACAGGGATTCCTACGAGCAGTACTTC

J: TRBJ1-1
D: TRBD1
V: TRBV5-5
size: -
CDR3: CASCDRETNTEAFF
DNA: TGTGCCAGCTGCGACAGGGAAACGAACACTGAAGCTTTCTTT

J: TRBJ1-4
D: -
V: TRBV27
size: -
CDR3: CASSLNSHNEKLFF
DNA: TGTGCCAGCAGTTTAAACTCGCACAATGAAAAACTGTTTTTT

J: TRBJ1-5
D: TRBD1
V: TRBV7-2
size: -
CDR3: CASSPRTGTPQHF
DNA: TGTGCCAGCAGCCCCCGGACAGGGACTCCCCAGCATTTT

J: TRBJ1-1
D: TRBD1
V: TRBV29-1
size: -
CDR3: CSVGQGKAFF
DNA: TGCAGCGTCGGACAGGGAAAGGCTTTCTTT

J: TRBJ1-5
D: -
V: TRBV28
size: -
CDR3: CASSLSGGSDQPQHF
DNA: TGTGCCAGCAGTTTAAGTGGGGGGTCGGATCAGCCCCAGCATTTT

J: TRBJ2-7
D: TRBD2
V: TRBV2
size: -
CDR3: CASSDLSSGSSNEQYF
DNA: TGTGCCAGCAGTGATTTATCTAGCGGGAGTTCCAACGAGCAGTACTTC

J: TRBJ2-7
D: -
V: TRBV15
size: -
CDR3: CATSSGYDSYEQYF
DNA: TGCGCCACCAGCTCAGGTTATGACTCCTACGAGCAGTACTTC

J: TRBJ1-5
D: TRBD1
V: TRBV19
size: once
CDR3: CASSIEGAGNQPQHF
DNA: TGTGCCAGTAGTATTGAGGGGGCTGGCAATCAGCCCCAGCATTTT

J: TRBJ2-7
D: -
V: TRBV30
size: few
CDR3: CAWSVGGAGETDEQYF
DNA: TGTGCCTGGAGTGTAGGGGGGGCAGGGGAAACGGACGAGCAGTACTTC

J: TRBJ2-2
D: TRBD1
V: TRBV11-2
size: -
CDR3: CASSNRQGDTGELFF
DNA: TGTGCCAGCAGCAACAGACAGGGCGACACCGGGGAGCTGTTTTTT

J: TRBJ1-1
D: -
V: TRBV27
size: -
CDR3: CASSLHFLGARGTEAFF
DNA: TGTGCCAGCAGTCTCCATTTCCTAGGGGCGCGAGGCACTGAAGCTTTCTTT

J: TRBJ2-7
D: TRBD2
V: TRBV12-5
size: -
CDR3: CASGITSGRIYEQYF
DNA: TGTGCTAGTGGTATAACTAGCGGGAGGATTTACGAGCAGTACTTC

J: TRBJ1-2
D: -
V: TRBV2
size: -
CDR3: CASSEPDGYTF
DNA: TGTGCCAGCAGTGAACCTGATGGCTACACCTTC

J: TRBJ2-2
D: -
V: TRBV5-6
size: -
CDR3: CASSCRRGELFF
DNA: TGTGCCAGCAGCTGCAGGCGCGGGGAGCTGTTTTTT

J: TRBJ1-1
D: -
V: TRBV13
size: -
CDR3: CASSQAQGWDTEAFF
DNA: TGTGCCAGCAGCCAGGCACAGGGTTGGGACACTGAAGCCTTCTTT

J: TRBJ1-2
D: -
V: TRBV5-4
size: -
CDR3: CASSPTGYGYTF
DNA: TGTGCCAGCAGCCCAACAGGCTATGGCTACACCTTC

J: TRBJ1-3
D: -
V: TRBV6-5
size: -
CDR3: CASSYSGRTSGNTIYF
DNA: TGTGCCAGCAGTTACTCGGGCAGGACTTCTGGAAACACCATATATTTT

J: TRBJ2-1
D: TRBD2
V: TRBV12-5
size: -
CDR3: CASGLVPGLAGGGDEQFF
DNA: TGTGCTAGTGGTTTGGTACCAGGACTAGCGGGAGGAGGGGATGAGCAGTTCTTC

J: TRBJ1-5
D: -
V: TRBV28
size: -
CDR3: CASRLGQNNQPQHF
DNA: TGTGCCAGTCGTCTGGGGCAGAATAATCAGCCCCAGCATTTT

J: TRBJ1-1
D: -
V: TRBV16
size: -
CDR3: CASSQSSRGAFF
DNA: TGTGCCAGCAGCCAATCATCCAGGGGAGCTTTCTTT

J: TRBJ1-3
D: -
V: TRBV14
size: -
CDR3: CASSHRNRVHGNTIYF
DNA: TGTGCCAGCAGCCATAGAAACAGGGTACACGGAAACACCATATATTTT

J: TRBJ1-4
D: TRBD1
V: TRBV10-3
size: -
CDR3: CAISEPGPQGAGEKLFF
DNA: TGTGCCATCAGTGAGCCTGGTCCACAGGGGGCGGGTGAAAAACTGTTTTTT